The rows below give T cell receptor beta chains drawn from one sample of a study of shared clonotypes between healthy human individuals. Profiled with immunoSEQ multiplex PCR; TCRdb holds only in-frame clones, not every one. The sample holds fewer than 350,000 clones, about nine tenths seen once. Sequencing input: memory CD8+ T cells sorted from blood. The receptor source for this set is a man in his late teens or twenties in good health. Each CDR3 is given with its conserved first and last residue. D genes are given only for firm matches. A row's size may be missing; if present it is once, few, many or a size class.

v_call,clone_size,j_call,d_call,cdr3_nt,cdr3_aa
TRBV7-9,NA,TRBJ1-1,TRBD1,TGTGCCAGCAGCTCGGGACAGGTCCCTGAAGCTTTCTTT,CASSSGQVPEAFF
TRBV7-2,NA,TRBJ2-3,TRBD2,TGTGCCAGCAGCTCCGGGACTAGCGTCGGCACAGATACGCAGTATTTT,CASSSGTSVGTDTQYF
TRBV4-1,NA,TRBJ2-1,NA,TGCGCCAGCAGCCAACAAGCGTTCTCCTACAATGAGCAGTTCTTC,CASSQQAFSYNEQFF
TRBV6-1,NA,TRBJ2-7,NA,TGTGCCAGCAGTGAATTGTCGGGGACCTACGAGCAGTACTTC,CASSELSGTYEQYF
TRBV7-9,NA,TRBJ2-7,NA,TGTGCCAGCAGCCCCCTGGACAACTCCTACGAGCAGTACTTC,CASSPLDNSYEQYF
TRBV29-1,NA,TRBJ2-6,NA,TGCAGCGTTGCTCTCTCTGGGGCCAACGTCCTGACTTTC,CSVALSGANVLTF
TRBV10-3,once,TRBJ2-4,NA,TGTGCCACCGGGGGTCTAGCCAAAAACATTCAGTACTTC,CATGGLAKNIQYF
TRBV2,NA,TRBJ1-1,NA,TGTGCCAGCTCAGTCCAGGGTGAAGGAACAGCTTTCTTT,CASSVQGEGTAFF
TRBV30,NA,TRBJ2-7,NA,TGTGCCTGCAATCGCGTCAGGTCCTCCTACGAGCAGTACTTC,CACNRVRSSYEQYF
TRBV4-1,NA,TRBJ2-7,TRBD1,TGCGCCAGCAGCCAGAGCCGGGACAGGAGCTACGAGCAGTACTTC,CASSQSRDRSYEQYF
TRBV6-1,NA,TRBJ1-1,TRBD1,TGTGCCAGCAGCCTGACAGGGGGCAACACTGAAGCTTTCTTT,CASSLTGGNTEAFF
TRBV5-4,many,TRBJ1-2,NA,TGTGCCAGCAGCTTGGAACCCGGGAGCATCGACGGCTACACCTTC,CASSLEPGSIDGYTF
TRBV5-1,NA,TRBJ2-7,TRBD2,TGCGCCAGCAGCTGGACTAGCAACCCCTACGAGCAGTACTTC,CASSWTSNPYEQYF
TRBV5-1,NA,TRBJ2-7,NA,TGCGCCAGCAGCTTGATCGCAAGGTGGGGGTTCTACGAGCAGTACTTC,CASSLIARWGFYEQYF
TRBV6-5,NA,TRBJ2-7,NA,TGTGCCAGCAGTTACTCAGGAGTGACCTACGAGCAGTACTTC,CASSYSGVTYEQYF
TRBV4-1,NA,TRBJ1-5,NA,TGCGCCAGCAGCCAATTTACCATTCATCAGCCCCAGCATTTT,CASSQFTIHQPQHF
TRBV2,NA,TRBJ2-7,NA,TGTGCCAGCAGCACCGGGCCTGGGAAATACGAGCAGTACTTC,CASSTGPGKYEQYF
TRBV7-9,NA,TRBJ2-7,TRBD2,TGTGCCAGCACATCGGGGGGCTACGAGCAGTACTTC,CASTSGGYEQYF
TRBV19,many,TRBJ2-3,TRBD1,TGTGCCAGTGCGACAGGGGGAATAGATACGCAGTATTTT,CASATGGIDTQYF
TRBV7-9,NA,TRBJ2-5,NA,TGTGCCAGCACCCCAGGGGAGACCCAGTACTTC,CASTPGETQYF
TRBV13,once,TRBJ2-3,TRBD2,TGTGCCAGCAGCCTAGGGAGTAGCGGGAGAAGGGATACGCAGTATTTT,CASSLGSSGRRDTQYF
TRBV5-4,NA,TRBJ1-1,TRBD1,TGTGCCAGCAGCTTGGGAGACAGGGACACTGAAGCTTTCTTT,CASSLGDRDTEAFF
TRBV7-9,NA,TRBJ2-7,NA,TGTGCCAGCAGCTTAGCTCAGGGGCAAATGAACGAGCAGTACTTC,CASSLAQGQMNEQYF
TRBV27,NA,TRBJ1-2,NA,TGTGCCAGCAGCCCAACCCCCACAGGGTTTTATGGCTACACCTTC,CASSPTPTGFYGYTF
TRBV6-1,NA,TRBJ2-7,TRBD2,TGTGCCACCCATTGGGGGGGAACCTACGAGCAGTACTTC,CATHWGGTYEQYF
TRBV7-5,NA,TRBJ1-1,NA,TGTGCCAGAAGACCCGGGGGGACGAACACTGAAGCTTTCTTT,CARRPGGTNTEAFF
TRBV4-1,NA,TRBJ2-5,TRBD1,TGCGCCAGCAGCTACCGGGACAGGGGCGTCGGAGAGACCCAGTACTTC,CASSYRDRGVGETQYF
TRBV29-1,NA,TRBJ1-2,NA,TGCAGCGTTGTGGACAGTTCCTATGGCTACACCTTC,CSVVDSSYGYTF
TRBV9,NA,TRBJ2-3,NA,TGTGCCAGCAGCGGAAAGTTTAGTCGGACAGATACGCAGTATTTT,CASSGKFSRTDTQYF
TRBV5-4,NA,TRBJ2-2,NA,TGTGCCAGCAGCTTGGTTCAGGGCACCGGGGAGCTGTTTTTT,CASSLVQGTGELFF
TRBV6-4,NA,TRBJ2-1,TRBD2,TGTGCCAGCAGTGACTCGGTAGCGGGGTACAATGAGCAGTTCTTC,CASSDSVAGYNEQFF
TRBV11-2,NA,TRBJ2-1,TRBD2,TGTGCCAGCAGCTTAGGGGCCGGGACTAGCGACCTTCGGGATGAGCAGTTCTTC,CASSLGAGTSDLRDEQFF
TRBV19,NA,TRBJ1-1,NA,TGTGCCAGTAGTATTTACTATAGTCACACTGAAGCTTTCTTT,CASSIYYSHTEAFF
TRBV7-6,NA,TRBJ2-7,NA,TGTGCCAGCAGCCCGAGGGACGCGCCGGGCTACGAGCAGTACTTC,CASSPRDAPGYEQYF
TRBV7-2,few,TRBJ2-7,NA,TGTGCCAGCAGCCGGCGTAGCGAGAGCGAGCAGTACTTC,CASSRRSESEQYF
TRBV7-2,NA,TRBJ2-7,TRBD1,TGTGCCAGCAGTGCCGGGACAGGGAATCACGAGCAGTACTTC,CASSAGTGNHEQYF
TRBV30,NA,TRBJ2-2,TRBD2,TGTGCCTGGAGTGTTGCCCCTTGGACTAGCGGCGGGGAGCTGTTTTTT,CAWSVAPWTSGGELFF
TRBV18,NA,TRBJ2-7,NA,TGTGCCAGCTCACCTAGGACACTTGACGGGCAGTACTTC,CASSPRTLDGQYF
TRBV6-1,NA,TRBJ2-7,NA,TGTGCCAGTGGGAGGACCAATTTGGGATTCGCGGGTCAGTACTTC,CASGRTNLGFAGQYF
TRBV7-9,NA,TRBJ2-6,NA,TGTGCCAGCAGCTTCCGGTACTCTGGGGCCAACGTCCTGACTTTC,CASSFRYSGANVLTF
TRBV14,NA,TRBJ2-7,TRBD2,TGTGCCAGCAGCCAGGCACTAGCGGGCCCCTACGAGCAGTACTTC,CASSQALAGPYEQYF
TRBV7-2,NA,TRBJ2-7,NA,TGTGCCAGCAGCTTAATCGGCTCCTACGAGCAGTACTTC,CASSLIGSYEQYF
TRBV7-9,NA,TRBJ2-3,TRBD2,TGTGCCAGCAGCTCACACGACGTACTAGCGGGATTTGAGACAGATACGCAGTATTTT,CASSSHDVLAGFETDTQYF
TRBV6-5,NA,TRBJ2-3,NA,TGTGCCAGCAGGGTGAGCGGAGAGGCAGATACGCAGTATTTT,CASRVSGEADTQYF
TRBV9,few,TRBJ1-2,TRBD1,TGTGCCAGCAGCGTTACTGACTCGGGACAGCTCTATGGCTACACCTTC,CASSVTDSGQLYGYTF
TRBV10-1,NA,TRBJ2-1,NA,TGCGCCAGCAACGTAGGGGCCGCAGACAATGAGCAGTTCTTC,CASNVGAADNEQFF
TRBV18,NA,TRBJ1-2,NA,TGTGCCAGCTCACCACCCGGCGGTTGGATGAACTATGGCTACACCTTC,CASSPPGGWMNYGYTF
TRBV11-2,NA,TRBJ2-7,TRBD2,TGTGCCAGCAGCTTAAACGGGGGGAGCTCCTACGAGCAGTACTTC,CASSLNGGSSYEQYF